A single sample is the source of the 7 T cell receptor beta chains below, sequenced in a study of T-cell reconstitution after alpha-beta-depleted transplantation in children. A library of TCRbeta sequences, prepared with unique molecular identifiers, was generated. A single record per CDR3 protein comes from TCRdb applying MiXCR to the PCR reads. The data hold a few hundred thousand distinct CDR3 sequences, with approximately 11% observed a single time. Specimen: PBMCs, collected before TCRalphabeta/CD19-depleted stem cell transplant. Source of these receptors: a child less than two years old with acute myeloid leukemia, due to receive a stem cell transplant.

This clonotype was seen ten or more times. V gene TRBV25-1 combines with J gene TRBJ2-7, with 8 nucleotides matching TRBD2. This CDR3 spans 16 amino acids. J gave up 3 bases and V 8 bases, and 15 bases lay outside the gene matches. The germline V gene encodes CDR1 MGHDK and CDR2 SYGVNS. CDR3 sequence reads: CASPRVSGNKDYEQYF. The CDR3 coding sequence is TGTGCCAGCCCCCGGGTTAGCGGGAATAAGGACTACGAGCAGTACTTC.

This clonotype was detected many times. The chain links TRBV20-1 to TRBJ2-7; 8 nucleotides align to TRBD1. Germline-derived CDR1 and CDR2 are DFQATT and SNEGSKA (reference sequence). The CDR3 extends over 11 amino acids. The CDR3 is CSAGGSDEQYF. The CDR3 DNA follows: TGCAGCGCAGGGGGCAGCGACGAGCAGTACTTC.

Many counts were recorded for this clonotype. This chain links TRBV20-1 with TRBJ2-3, with a possible D match to TRBD1 (5 bases). This CDR3 has 11 amino acids. V shed 8 bases and J shed 1 base, with 7 bases lying between them. Germline loops: CDR1 DFQATT, CDR2 SNEGSKA (reference sequence). This chain's CDR3 is CSLTGTDTQYF. The DNA of the CDR3 is TGCAGTCTGACAGGCACAGATACGCAGTATTTT.

This clonotype came up many times. The chain recombines TRBV7-6 with TRBJ2-1, with 9 bases that match TRBD2. The CDR3 contains 20 residues. Germline trimming cut 2 bases from V and 0 bases from J; bases unmatched to any gene: 14. Germline V gives CDR1 SGHVS, CDR2 FNYEAQ. CDR3 sequence reads: CASSLRLPSGTRGSYNEQFF. CDR3 DNA sequence: TGTGCCAGCAGCTTACGGTTGCCTAGCGGGACCCGGGGCTCCTACAATGAGCAGTTCTTC. The full variable domain, its missing parts supplied by reference TRBV7-6 and TRBJ2-1, is GAGVSQSPRYKVTKRGQDVALRCDPISGHVSLYWYRQALGQGPEFLTYFNYEAQQDKSGLPNDRFSAERPEGSISTLTIQRTEQRDSAMYRCASSLRLPSGTRGSYNEQFFGPGTRLTVL.

This clonotype appeared many times. This chain links TRBV29-1 with TRBJ2-7; 7 positions match TRBD1. The CDR3 totals 12 residues. In germline, CDR1 is SQVTM, CDR2 ANQGSEA. The V gene end was trimmed by 6 bases and the J gene end by 2 bases; junction bases not matched to a gene: 4. The CDR3 coding sequence is TGCAGCGTCTCAGGGGGTACCTACGAGCAGTACTTC. Its protein is CSVSGGTYEQYF.

This clonotype was seen at least ten times. The V and J genes are TRBV4-3 and TRBJ1-1; D unclear. Trimming removed 1 base from V and 1 base from J, with 4 bases in between. This CDR3 comprises 13 residues. CDR1 is LGHNA and CDR2 is YSLEER in the germline V gene. The CDR3 region is CASSQGRNTEAFF. The CDR3 DNA sequence: TGCGCCAGCAGCCAAGGACGGAACACTGAAGCTTTCTTT.

Remarks on this clonotype: The junction departs from the called germline gene at one end, perhaps through a read error. CDR3 sequence: CASSLWGNSGELFF. Written as DNA, the CDR3 is TGTGCCAGCAGCTTGTGGGGGAACAGCGGGGAGCTGTTTTTT. This sequence joins TRBV5-4 and TRBJ2-2; D may be TRBD1 or TRBD2 (5 bases each). The CDR3 is made up of 14 amino acids. Per germline, CDR1 SGHNT and CDR2 YYREEE (reference sequence).